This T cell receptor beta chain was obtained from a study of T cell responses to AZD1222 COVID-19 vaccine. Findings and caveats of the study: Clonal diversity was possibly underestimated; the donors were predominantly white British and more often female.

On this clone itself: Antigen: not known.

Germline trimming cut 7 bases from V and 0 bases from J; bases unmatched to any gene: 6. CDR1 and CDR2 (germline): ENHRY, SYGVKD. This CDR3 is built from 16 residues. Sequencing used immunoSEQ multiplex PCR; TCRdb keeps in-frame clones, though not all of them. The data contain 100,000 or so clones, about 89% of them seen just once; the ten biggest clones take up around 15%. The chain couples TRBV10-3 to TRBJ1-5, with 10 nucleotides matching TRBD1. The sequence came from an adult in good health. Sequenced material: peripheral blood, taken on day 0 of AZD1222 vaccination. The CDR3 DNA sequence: TGTGCCATCAATAGTGGGACAGGGGATAGCAATCAGCCCCAGCATTTT. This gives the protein CAINSGTGDSNQPQHF.